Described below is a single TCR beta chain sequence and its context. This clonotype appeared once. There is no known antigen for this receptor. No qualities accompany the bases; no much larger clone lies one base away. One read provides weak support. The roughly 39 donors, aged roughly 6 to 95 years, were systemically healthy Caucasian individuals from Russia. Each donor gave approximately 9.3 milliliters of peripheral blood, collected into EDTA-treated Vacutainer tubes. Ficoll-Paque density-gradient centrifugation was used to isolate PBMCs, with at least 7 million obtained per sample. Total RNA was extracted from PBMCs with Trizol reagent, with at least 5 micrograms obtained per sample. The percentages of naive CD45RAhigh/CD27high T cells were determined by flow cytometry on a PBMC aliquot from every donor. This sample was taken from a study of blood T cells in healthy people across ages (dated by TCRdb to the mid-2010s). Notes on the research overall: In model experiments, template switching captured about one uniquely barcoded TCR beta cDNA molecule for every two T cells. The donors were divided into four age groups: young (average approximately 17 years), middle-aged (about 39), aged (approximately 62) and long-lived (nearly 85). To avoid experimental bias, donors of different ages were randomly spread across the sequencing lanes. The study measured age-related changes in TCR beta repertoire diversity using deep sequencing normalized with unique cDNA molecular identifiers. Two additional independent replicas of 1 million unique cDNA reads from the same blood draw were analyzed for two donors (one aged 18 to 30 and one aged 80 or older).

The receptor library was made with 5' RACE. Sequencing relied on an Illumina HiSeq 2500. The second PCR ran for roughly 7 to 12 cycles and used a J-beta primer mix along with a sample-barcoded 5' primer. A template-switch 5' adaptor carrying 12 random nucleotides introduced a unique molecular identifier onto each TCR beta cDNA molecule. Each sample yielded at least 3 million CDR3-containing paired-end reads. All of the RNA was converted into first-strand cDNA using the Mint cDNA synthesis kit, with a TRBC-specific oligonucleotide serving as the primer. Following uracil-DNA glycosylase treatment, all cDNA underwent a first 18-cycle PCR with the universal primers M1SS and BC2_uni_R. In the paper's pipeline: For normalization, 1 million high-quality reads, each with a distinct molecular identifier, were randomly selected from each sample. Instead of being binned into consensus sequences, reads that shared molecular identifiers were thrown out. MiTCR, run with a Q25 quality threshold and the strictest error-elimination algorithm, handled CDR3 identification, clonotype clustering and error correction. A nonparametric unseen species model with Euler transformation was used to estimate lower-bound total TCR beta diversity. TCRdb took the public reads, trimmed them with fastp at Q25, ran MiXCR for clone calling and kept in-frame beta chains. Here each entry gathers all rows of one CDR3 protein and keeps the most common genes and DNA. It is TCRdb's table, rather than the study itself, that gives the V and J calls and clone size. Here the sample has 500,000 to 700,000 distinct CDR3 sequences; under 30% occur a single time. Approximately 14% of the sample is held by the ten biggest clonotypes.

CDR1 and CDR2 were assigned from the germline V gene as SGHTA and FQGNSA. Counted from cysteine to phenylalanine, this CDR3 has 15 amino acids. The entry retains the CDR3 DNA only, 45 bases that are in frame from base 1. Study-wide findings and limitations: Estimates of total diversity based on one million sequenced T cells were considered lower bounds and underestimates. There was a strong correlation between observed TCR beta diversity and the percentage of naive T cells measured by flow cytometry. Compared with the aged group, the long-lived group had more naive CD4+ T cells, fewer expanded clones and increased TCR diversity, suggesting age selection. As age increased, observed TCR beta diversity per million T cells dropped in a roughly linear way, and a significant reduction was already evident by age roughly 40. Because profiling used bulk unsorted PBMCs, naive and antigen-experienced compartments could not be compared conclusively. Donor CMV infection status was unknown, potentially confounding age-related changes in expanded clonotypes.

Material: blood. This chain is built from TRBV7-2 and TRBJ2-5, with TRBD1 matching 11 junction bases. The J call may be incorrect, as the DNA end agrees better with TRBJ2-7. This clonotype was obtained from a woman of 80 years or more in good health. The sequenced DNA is TGTGCCAGCAGCTTATTCGGGACAGGGGGGGCCGAGCAGTACTTC. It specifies CASSLFGTGGAEQYF.